The count of the clone carrying this T cell receptor beta chain is one. Produced via immunoSEQ multiplex PCR; TCRdb's table is partial and in-frame only. The sample shows under 95,000 clones, roughly 91% of them seen only once. This sample stems from a study of technical replicates of blood from a handful of donors. Germline CDR1 MNHNS, CDR2 SASEGT. The CDR3 spans 13 residues. Trimming at V came to 4 bases and at J to 2 bases, leaving 1 base not matched to a gene. The sequenced sample consisted of T cells isolated from PBMCs. This receptor was obtained from a human donor in good health. Some clones in this sample may be carry-over from other donors' samples. The J gene is TRBJ1-2, the V gene TRBV6-1; 7 nucleotides align to TRBD1. CDR3 in amino acids: CASSAGQNYGYTF. The DNA for the CDR3 is TGTGCCAGCAGTGCGGGACAGAACTATGGCTACACCTTC.